This T cell receptor (beta chain) is drawn from a study of blood T cell repertoires in COVID-19. Study in general: The origin of the acute and convalescent COVID-19 samples was the United States, Italy and Spain.

J lost 10 bases, V lost 4 bases, and 9 bases had no gene match. The CDR3 extends over 14 amino acids. Germline V gene sequence: CDR1 SGHKS, CDR2 YYEKEE (reference sequence). Original processing notes: Estimates of nucleated cell counts were drawn from the amplification of reference gene primers. The data were produced by immunoSEQ multiplex PCR, yet TCRdb's version contains in-frame clones alone and is incomplete. V and J calls and clone size are as listed in that table; D and trimming were resolved from the DNA. The data hold some 340,000 clones, with roughly 85% observed a single time. This chain uses TRBV5-5 with TRBJ2-1, with 9 bases that match TRBD2. This TCR came from a woman aged 18-35 years with acute or convalescent COVID-19. Sequenced sample: peripheral blood. DNA of the CDR3: TGTGCCAGCAGCACCTGGCGGGGGGGCGGAGAGCAGTTCTTC. Its protein is CASSTWRGGGEQFF.